These 30 T cell receptor beta chains came from one sample sequenced in a study of early stage breast cancer tumors. Repertoires were generated with immunoSEQ multiplex PCR, while TCRdb's copy carries only in-frame clones and drops some. The data contain about 17,000 clones, about four fifths of them singletons. The source material was blood. These receptor sequences come from a person aged 70 to 85 with breast cancer.

This rearrangement joins TRBV4-1 to TRBJ2-7; D remains unclear. This CDR3 has 13 residues. Trimming shortened V by 0 bases and J by 1 base, and 4 bases separated the two germline ends. Germline loops: CDR1 MGHRA, CDR2 YSYEKL. The CDR3 spells CASSQEASYEQYF. DNA of the CDR3: TGCGCCAGCAGCCAAGAGGCTTCCTACGAGCAGTACTTC.

The CDR3 loop is CASSQELASGNTDTQYF. Written as DNA, the CDR3 is TGCGCCAGCAGCCAAGAGTTGGCTAGCGGGAACACAGATACGCAGTATTTT. The chain uses TRBV4-1 and TRBJ2-3; 9 nucleotides align to TRBD2. Trimming at V came to 0 bases and at J to 2 bases, leaving 6 bases not matched to a gene. This CDR3 spans 17 amino acids. Per the germline V gene, CDR1 is MGHRA and CDR2 is YSYEKL.

DNA of the CDR3: TGTGCCAGCACCGTTTGGGGGGGCAGCACAGATACGCAGTATTTT. Translating it yields CASTVWGGSTDTQYF. J is TRBJ2-3 and V is TRBV5-4; tentatively, D is TRBD2 (7 bases). The germline V gene has CDR1 SGHNT and CDR2 YYREEE (reference sequence). V gave up 6 bases and J gave up 0 bases, with 14 bases separating them. CDR3 length: 15 amino acids.

The chain combines TRBV19 with TRBJ1-3; 7 positions match TRBD1. This CDR3 spans 18 amino acids. The V gene's germline CDR1 is LNHDA and CDR2 SQIVND (reference sequence). J gave up 0 bases and V 1 base, and 9 bases lay outside the gene matches. CDR3 sequence (DNA): TGTGCCAGTAGTATAGCCCGGACAGGACTTGCCTCTGGAAACACCATATATTTT. Its protein product is CASSIARTGLASGNTIYF.

This chain uses TRBV5-1 with TRBJ2-5; tentatively, D is TRBD1 (5 bases). Germline V gene data show CDR1 as SGHRS and CDR2 as YFSETQ. V lost 0 bases and J lost 3, with 6 bases in between. The CDR3 sequence is 13 residues long. The CDR3 here is CASSLEGEETQYF. The CDR3 DNA reads TGCGCCAGCAGCTTGGAAGGGGAAGAGACCCAGTACTTC.

This clone was detected only a few times. The chain is built from TRBV20-1 and TRBJ1-2; TRBD1 is a possible D gene (6 bases). CDR1 and CDR2 (germline): DFQATT, SNEGSKA (reference sequence). The CDR3 consists of 11 residues. Trimming stripped 5 bases from V and 4 bases from J, with 8 bases between. The CDR3 here is CSAADSYGYTF. In DNA form, the CDR3 reads TGCAGTGCTGCGGACAGCTATGGCTACACCTTC.

The gene calls are TRBV9 and TRBJ1-1; tentative D call: TRBD1 (6 bases). CDR1 SGDLS and CDR2 YYNGEE come from the germline V gene. The V gene lost 3 bases and the J gene lost 4 bases, with 13 bases spanning the gap. The CDR3 consists of 14 residues. The CDR3 nucleotides read TGTGCCAGCAGCGATACAGGGTGGGGCACTGAAGCTTTCTTT. It yields the protein CASSDTGWGTEAFF.

The rearrangement uses TRBV5-4 and TRBJ2-4; TRBD2 matches at 7 bases. Germline-derived CDR1 and CDR2 are SGHNT and YYREEE (reference sequence). J was trimmed by 0 bases and V by 0 bases; bases with no gene match: 3. This CDR3 is 16 amino acids long. The DNA for the CDR3 is TGTGCCAGCAGCTTGGTGGGAGGGGTAGCCAAAAACATTCAGTACTTC. This sequence encodes CASSLVGGVAKNIQYF.

The chain uses TRBV6-5 and TRBJ1-6; 9 bases fit TRBD1. Germline V gene lookup returns CDR1 MNHEY and CDR2 SVGAGI. The CDR3 is 14 amino acids. Unmatched junction bases numbered 8, after V lost 8 bases and J lost 9 bases. CDR3 protein: CASRRGQGFSPLHF. Here the CDR3 DNA reads TGTGCCAGCCGCAGGGGACAGGGTTTTTCACCCCTCCACTTT.

The V call is TRBV6-5, the J call TRBJ1-4, with 7 bases lining up with TRBD1. Germline CDR1 is MNHEY and CDR2 is SVGAGI. The junction had 7 bases not matched to a gene; V was cut back by 4 bases and J by 8 bases. The CDR3 length is 14 residues. The CDR3, as DNA: TGTGCCAGCAGTTCCCGGGACAGAGGGGAAAAACTGTTTTTT. It is translated as CASSSRDRGEKLFF.

CDR3 protein: CASSLEVHSVVGGYTF. The CDR3 nucleotides are TGTGCCAGCAGCTTAGAGGTTCACAGTGTGGTCGGTGGCTACACCTTC. This chain uses TRBV11-2 with TRBJ1-2; no definite D call. Germline loops: CDR1 SGHAT, CDR2 FQNNGV. The CDR3 contains 16 residues. V lost 0 bases, J lost 7 bases, and 18 bases lay in between.

J is TRBJ2-5 and V is TRBV7-9; TRBD2 might be the D (6 bases). Trimming pared 1 base from V and 4 bases from J, leaving 10 bases between. Germline loops: CDR1 SEHNR, CDR2 FQNEAQ (reference sequence). The CDR3 spans 14 residues. For the CDR3, the DNA is TGTGCCAGCAGCTTAGACTCCGGGGGAGAGACCCAGTACTTC. Its protein product is CASSLDSGGETQYF.

The chain uses TRBV30 and TRBJ1-2, with D tentatively TRBD1 (6 bases). Germline V gene lookup returns CDR1 GTSNPN and CDR2 SVGIG (reference sequence). The V and J ends lost 4 bases and 6 bases respectively, with 9 bases between them. The CDR3 spans 11 residues. The CDR3 DNA follows: TGTGCCTGGAAGCCAGGGGATGGCTACACCTTC. This encodes CAWKPGDGYTF.

The V call is TRBV18, the J call TRBJ2-3, with TRBD2 identical over 8 bases. The CDR3 runs to 16 residues. V was clipped by 4 bases and J by 5 bases; unmatched bases: 11. Germline lookup yields CDR1 KGHSH and CDR2 LQKENI. This CDR3 reads CASSRSGGASIDTQYF. DNA of the CDR3: TGTGCCAGCTCACGTTCGGGGGGGGCCTCGATAGATACGCAGTATTTT.

V gene TRBV4-3 combines with J gene TRBJ2-1, with 9 bases fitting TRBD2. Germline V gene data show CDR1 as LGHNA and CDR2 as YSLEER. This CDR3 has 16 residues. The junction had 15 bases not matched to a gene; V was cut back by 3 bases and J by 12 bases. As DNA, the CDR3 is TGCGCCAGCAGCCAGGAGATTTGGGAGCGGGGGGACCCGCAGTTCTTC. Translated, it gives CASSQEIWERGDPQFF.

DNA of the CDR3: TGTGCCAGCAGTTTTAGCCGGGTGAAAACCGGGGAGCTGTTTTTT. This gives the protein CASSFSRVKTGELFF. V usage is TRBV6-6 and J usage is TRBJ2-2; D is ambiguous. The V end lost 4 bases, the J end lost 5 bases, and 14 bases lay between the germline ends. CDR1 is MNHNY, CDR2 SVGAGI, per germline (reference sequence). This CDR3 region has 15 residues.

This clone was seen a few times. The chain recombines TRBV28 with TRBJ1-5; maybe TRBD1 (5 bases). The V gene's germline CDR1 is MDHEN and CDR2 SYDVKM. Trimming took off 5 bases at V and 6 bases at J, with 20 bases between the two ends. The CDR3 extends over 16 amino acids. CDR3 sequence: CASSQRRGVLFQPQHF. DNA for the CDR3: TGTGCCAGCAGTCAGCGGCGGGGGGTTTTGTTTCAGCCCCAGCATTTT.

This clone was found a few times. V usage is TRBV11-2 and J usage is TRBJ2-2; D is ambiguous. Germline loops: CDR1 SGHAT, CDR2 FQNNGV. Between the trimmed V and J ends, which lost 5 bases and 6 bases, there was a span of 10 bases. The CDR3 contains 13 residues. Here the CDR3 reads CASSPSVPGELFF. The CDR3 region has the DNA TGTGCCAGCAGCCCGAGTGTTCCCGGGGAGCTGTTTTTT.

The chain couples TRBV5-4 to TRBJ2-3; 9 bases fit TRBD2. With V trimmed by 4 bases and J by 0 bases, 6 bases remained unmatched. Germline CDR1 and CDR2: SGHNT and YYREEE (reference sequence). This CDR3 has 16 residues. Here the CDR3 reads CASSLRTSASTDTQYF. For the CDR3, the DNA is TGTGCCAGCAGCCTCCGGACTAGCGCTAGCACAGATACGCAGTATTTT.

This sequence joins TRBV5-1 and TRBJ2-7, with a possible D match to TRBD1 (7 bases). The CDR3 is 15 amino acids. The V and J ends lost 4 bases and 0 bases respectively, with 14 bases between them. Germline loops: CDR1 SGHRS, CDR2 YFSETQ. The CDR3 DNA reads TGCGCCAGCAGCCCGACAGGGACTCGCTCCTACGAGCAGTACTTC. Translated, it gives CASSPTGTRSYEQYF.

This CDR3 reads CASSIEGTYYGYTF. CDR3 DNA sequence: TGTGCCAGTAGTATAGAGGGCACCTACTATGGCTACACCTTC. This sequence joins TRBV19 and TRBJ1-2, with no clear D. V dropped 0 bases and J dropped 3 bases, with 8 bases sitting between them. The CDR3 consists of 14 residues. In germline, CDR1 is LNHDA, CDR2 SQIVND (reference sequence).

The chain recombines TRBV6-4 with TRBJ1-2, with D unclear. The CDR3 runs 13 residues. The V and J ends lost 7 bases and 3 bases respectively, with 12 bases between them. Per germline, CDR1 MRHNA and CDR2 SNTAGT. The CDR3 DNA follows: TGTGCCAGCACTCCCTTCGGGGACTATGGCTACACCTTC. Its protein product is CASTPFGDYGYTF.

The J gene is TRBJ1-2, the V gene TRBV30; 11 positions match TRBD1. V lost 3 bases to trimming and J lost 5 bases; unmatched junction nucleotides: 2. Germline V gene lookup returns CDR1 GTSNPN and CDR2 SVGIG (reference sequence). The CDR3 extends over 13 amino acids. CDR3 sequence (DNA): TGTGCCTGGAGGGGGACAGGGGGGTATGGCTACACCTTC. It is translated as CAWRGTGGYGYTF.

The chain's CDR3 is CASRRSGAQETQYF. The CDR3 nucleotides read TGTGCCAGCAGGCGGAGCGGGGCTCAAGAGACCCAGTACTTC. V and J are TRBV6-6 and TRBJ2-5; the match to TRBD2 covers 7 bases. The CDR3 extends over 14 amino acids. Trimming removed 6 bases from V and 2 bases from J; junction bases left unmatched: 6. In germline, CDR1 is MNHNY, CDR2 SVGAGI (reference sequence).

V is TRBV30 and J is TRBJ2-1, with 9 bases that match TRBD1. Germline trimming cut 2 bases from V and 3 bases from J; bases unmatched to any gene: 8. Germline V CDR1 and CDR2: GTSNPN, SVGIG (reference sequence). CDR3 length: 16 residues. DNA of the CDR3: TGTGCCTGGAGTCCAGGGACAGGGAATAGCTACAATGAGCAGTTCTTC. Its translation: CAWSPGTGNSYNEQFF. The full variable domain, rest sourced from reference TRBV30 and TRBJ2-1, is SQTIHQWPATLVQPVGSPLSLECTVEGTSNPNLYWYRQAAGRGLQLLFYSVGIGQISSEVPQNLSASRPQDRQFILSSKKLLLSDSGFYLCAWSPGTGNSYNEQFFGPGTRLTVL.

The V gene is TRBV19, the J gene TRBJ2-5, with 8 nucleotides matching TRBD2. The V gene end was trimmed by 3 bases and the J gene end by 5 bases; junction bases not matched to a gene: 5. The length of the CDR3 is 14 residues. The germline gives CDR1 LNHDA, CDR2 SQIVND (reference sequence). This CDR3 reads CASSIGGGPETQYF. In nucleotides, the CDR3 is TGTGCCAGTAGTATCGGCGGGGGGCCTGAGACCCAGTACTTC.

The rearrangement joins TRBV25-1 to TRBJ1-2, with no clear D. CDR3 length: 15 amino acids. In germline, CDR1 is MGHDK, CDR2 SYGVNS. Trimming pared 3 bases from V and 4 bases from J, leaving 15 bases between. DNA of the CDR3: TGTGCCAGCAGTGATCCCCAGAAAGATTTCTATGGCTACACCTTC. Amino acid sequence: CASSDPQKDFYGYTF.

The chain is built from TRBV5-4 and TRBJ2-3, with 12 bases matching TRBD2. Germline V gene sequence: CDR1 SGHNT, CDR2 YYREEE (reference sequence). Trimming at V came to 4 bases and at J to 2 bases, leaving 8 bases not matched to a gene. This CDR3 spans 17 amino acids. The CDR3 protein is CASSALAGGTYTDTQYF. CDR3 nucleotide sequence: TGTGCCAGCAGCGCCCTAGCGGGGGGGACGTACACAGATACGCAGTATTTT.

This clone appeared once. The J gene is TRBJ1-1, the V gene TRBV2; possibly TRBD1 for D (5 bases). There are 15 residues in the CDR3. V dropped 4 bases and J dropped 1 base, with 13 bases sitting between them. From germline, CDR1 is SNHLY and CDR2 FYNNEI. CDR3 DNA sequence: TGTGCCAGCAGTGTTACCAGGGCGGCGAACACTGAAGCTTTCTTT. It translates to CASSVTRAANTEAFF.

This clone occurred once. The chain combines TRBV4-2 with TRBJ1-5; a weak D match, TRBD1 (5 bases). CDR1 LGHNA and CDR2 YNFKEQ come from the germline V gene. V was shortened by 0 bases and J by 5 bases, with 8 bases between the two germline ends. The CDR3 is made up of 14 amino acids. CDR3 DNA: TGTGCCAGCAGCCAAGAGGACAACTATCAGCCCCAGCATTTT. This sequence encodes CASSQEDNYQPQHF.